Listed below are T cell receptor beta chains from one sample, sequenced in a study of cytomegalovirus exposure and HLA in healthy donors. Sequencing was performed with immunoSEQ multiplex PCR; in TCRdb, only in-frame clones are kept and a portion is missing. The table lists about 360,000 clones, just over 85% of them singletons, with 0.8% to 0.85% in the top ten. The material sequenced was PBMCs. The receptors derive from a woman between 18 and 29 years old in good health and CMV-seronegative. The CDR3 runs from the conserved cysteine through the conserved F or W. Where a row states a size, it is once, few, many or the class of an expanded clone; other rows omit it.

.	TRBJ2-7	15	TRBV5-5	CASSYAGTAEYEQYF
few	TRBJ2-3	15	TRBV6-1	CASSERGFSTDTQYF
few	TRBJ2-7	16	TRBV2	CAQRRGRSGSSYEQYF
.	TRBJ2-4	15	TRBV6-6	CASSYGAGGGNIQYF
.	TRBJ1-1	13	TRBV30	CAWRTGMWTEAFF
.	TRBJ2-3	13	TRBV11-2	CASSLDVGDTQYF
.	TRBJ1-5	14	TRBV27	CASSLRQFNQPQHF
.	TRBJ1-2	14	TRBV5-1	CASSPSDRGQGYTF
few	TRBJ1-4	15	TRBV7-6	CASSHGTATNEKLFF
few	TRBJ1-2	13	TRBV2	CASRAGAPGGYTF
.	TRBJ2-7	12	TRBV7-9	CASSQGEDEQYF
.	TRBJ2-5	17	TRBV19	CASSTRGRTGAKRTQYF
once	TRBJ2-5	16	TRBV9	CASSVEPSGGQETQYF
.	TRBJ2-2	16	TRBV5-1	CASSWGQNTNTGELFF
.	TRBJ2-7	13	TRBV11-2	CASSFGTTYEQYF
.	TRBJ1-1	20	TRBV27	CASSSPPSERGQLMNTEAFF
.	TRBJ1-2	19	TRBV4-1	CASSQGMRTFDPYGYGYTF
.	TRBJ1-1	14	TRBV27	CASTTGGRNTEAFF
.	TRBJ1-5	10	TRBV20-1	CSAGAAAQHF
.	TRBJ1-1	14	TRBV7-9	CASSATGGNTEAFF
.	TRBJ2-7	12	TRBV19	CASSWDTYEQYF
.	TRBJ2-2	15	TRBV6-6	CASSYTGGGTGELFF
.	TRBJ2-2	15	TRBV5-1	CASSTDSPHTGELFF
.	TRBJ1-1	14	TRBV18	CASSPRQVFTEAFF
.	TRBJ1-4	15	TRBV4-1	CASSQQTGPNEKLFF
.	TRBJ2-7	15	TRBV4-2	CASSQDPSGFYEQYF
.	TRBJ2-5	15	TRBV29-1	CSVELAGEDRETQYF
.	TRBJ2-7	13	TRBV6-5	CASSLTAMGEQYF
.	TRBJ2-3	13	TRBV5-1	CASSLPVTDTQYF
.	TRBJ1-2	14	TRBV5-1	CASSILREGYGYTF
.	TRBJ2-7	15	TRBV28	CASKGGGGVTYEQYF
once	TRBJ2-7	16	TRBV5-1	CASSLSDSLFTYEQYF
.	TRBJ1-1	16	TRBV6-6	CASSSQPGHQNTEAFF
.	TRBJ2-1	15	TRBV6-1	CASRELAGSYNEQFF
.	TRBJ2-1	14	TRBV27	CASRGTSGGNEQFF
.	TRBJ2-3	16	TRBV9	CASSVGTGVLSDTQYF
.	TRBJ1-2	13	TRBV27	CASSFETGRGYTF
.	TRBJ2-7	14	TRBV30	CAWSVYGQIYEQYF
.	TRBJ2-5	18	TRBV9	CASSVGRRGPILEETQYF
.	TRBJ1-6	14	TRBV5-1	CASSSRDRNSPLHF
.	TRBJ1-5	15	TRBV4-1	CASSQDRERHQPQHF
.	TRBJ2-7	16	TRBV27	CASSSVLGRGAYEQYF
.	TRBJ2-1	14	TRBV10-3	CATKGQGTYNEQFF
once	TRBJ2-2	14	TRBV6-5	CASSLYQGTGELFF
once	TRBJ2-7	15	TRBV25-1	CASSEGRGWSYEQYF